The clone carrying this T cell receptor (beta chain) was observed at least ten times. This record belongs to a study of early T cells in non-severe SARS-CoV-2 infection. The CDR3 sequence is 17 residues long. Germline trimming cut 0 bases from V and 4 bases from J; bases unmatched to any gene: 6. The V gene's germline CDR1 is LGHNT and CDR2 FRNRAP. TCRdb reanalysed the 5' RACE reads using MiXCR and keeps one entry per CDR3 protein. The sample has 20,000 to 25,000 distinct CDR3 sequences; 5% to 5.5% are singletons. The chain is built from TRBV12-5 and TRBJ2-1; 10 bases map to TRBD1. The specimen was whole blood. The receptor's source is an adult who was a healthcare worker with PCR-confirmed SARS-CoV-2 infection or an uninfected control (not recorded which). As DNA, the CDR3 is TGTGCTAGTGGTTTGGTACAGGGGACAGGGGTTTACAATGAGCAGTTCTTC. This codes for CASGLVQGTGVYNEQFF.